This record concerns one TCR beta chain sequence. Deletions cut 3 bases from V and 3 bases from J, with 9 bases between. Germline V gene sequence: CDR1 SGHDT, CDR2 YYEEEE. The length of the CDR3 is 13 residues. This sample is part of a study of control samples from healthy donors and cancer patients. TCRdb's copy holds only in-frame clones and misses some; the assay was immunoSEQ multiplex PCR. The sample includes more than 95,000 clones, more than 75% of them seen just once. Sequenced input: blood. The V and J genes are TRBV5-6 and TRBJ1-1, with D perhaps TRBD1 (5 bases). The sequence derives from a woman in her sixties or seventies in good health. This CDR3 reads CASSWGLDTEAFF. CDR3 coding DNA: TGTGCCAGCAGCTGGGGACTGGACACTGAAGCTTTCTTT.